The clone carrying this T cell receptor beta chain appeared a few times. Its antigen is still unknown. MiXCR was run by TCRdb on the 5' RACE reads, yielding one entry per CDR3 protein. This sample has 89,000 or so distinct CDR3 sequences, with approximately 20% found just once. Germline CDR1 LGHNA, CDR2 YSLEER. The CDR3 has 15 residues. V gave up 0 bases and J gave up 0 bases, with 7 bases separating them. The sample belongs to a study of spatial heterogeneity in lung cancer. Background on the study: Sequence detection consistently recorded a greater number of beta-chain than alpha-chain sequences. In the raw reads, each unique TCR and UMI combination was present more than ten times on average.

Study-wide findings and caveats: Ubiquitous expanded tumor TCRs were observed in blood more at resection than follow-up.

This sample's time point: sample taken at primary tumor resection. Without sorting, whole RNA was sequenced from tumor, nontumor lung or frozen PBMC. Donors were around 70 untreated early-stage non-small cell lung cancer patients. The material sequenced was PBMCs, taken at surgery. The clonotype comes from a male donor with early-stage non-small cell lung cancer. The genes are TRBV4-3 and TRBJ2-3; D is unclear. CDR3 nucleotides: TGCGCCAGCAGCCAAGATGCACGGAGCACAGATACGCAGTATTTT. Translated, it gives CASSQDARSTDTQYF.